The clone carrying this TCR beta chain has just one count. These data originate in a study of blood T cell repertoires in COVID-19. Study information: Acute and convalescent COVID-19 samples came from the United States, Italy and Spain. Sources were T cells, B-cell-depleted T cells, or PBMCs; the material itself was cDNA or gDNA.

Trimming took 1 base from V and 3 from J; bases not matched to a gene: 4. Per the germline V gene, CDR1 is LNHDA and CDR2 is SQIVND (reference sequence). The CDR3 extends over 15 amino acids. Original data processing: Reference gene primer amplification yielded estimated nucleated cell counts. TCRdb's table, derived via immunoSEQ multiplex PCR, lists solely in-frame clones and lacks some. V and J calls and clone size are copied from that table; D and trimming were computed from the DNA. The sample yields some 240,000 clones, roughly 88% seen once. The TCR comes from a man aged 50 to 60 with active or convalescent COVID-19. Sequencing was carried out using peripheral blood. The rearrangement joins TRBV19 to TRBJ2-7; 9 nucleotides agree with TRBD2. The CDR3 loop is CASSIGSTSGYEQYF. The DNA for the CDR3 is TGTGCCAGTAGTATAGGGTCGACTAGCGGCTACGAGCAGTACTTC.